Listed below are T cell receptor beta chains from one sample, sequenced in a study of Graves' ophthalmopathy and Graves' hyperthyroidism. Each CDR3 protein gets one entry after TCRdb re-called the multiplex PCR reads with MiXCR. The sample has about 1.1 million distinct CDR3 sequences; about two fifths are singletons. Sequencing was carried out using peripheral blood or thyroid tissue (not recorded which). These receptors all come from an adult man with Graves' hyperthyroidism. CDR3s include the opening cysteine and the closing phenylalanine or tryptophan. A D gene is named only where the DNA matches it firmly. Part of the rows lack a size; the others show once, few, many or a class for expanded clones.

size: few
V: TRBV7-8
D: .
J: TRBJ1-2
CDR3: CASSLPLGGYTF
DNA: TGTGCCAGCAGCTTACCCCTGGGTGGCTACACCTTC

size: many
V: TRBV19
D: .
J: TRBJ2-6
CDR3: CASSMVVNSGANVLTF
DNA: TGTGCCAGTAGTATGGTGGTAAACTCTGGGGCCAACGTCCTGACTTTC

size: many
V: TRBV19
D: .
J: TRBJ1-5
CDR3: CASSGTARGPQHF
DNA: TGTGCCAGTAGTGGGACGGCCCGAGGGCCCCAGCATTTT

size: .
V: TRBV6-2/TRBV6-3
D: TRBD2
J: TRBJ2-2
CDR3: CASNLLAGGPHTGELFF
DNA: TGTGCCAGCAACTTACTAGCGGGAGGGCCGCACACCGGGGAGCTGTTTTTT

size: .
V: TRBV7-2
D: .
J: TRBJ2-5
CDR3: CASSLVSGQGTQETQYF
DNA: TGTGCCAGCAGCTTAGTATCCGGTCAGGGGACACAAGAGACCCAGTACTTC

size: many
V: TRBV7-9
D: .
J: TRBJ1-2
CDR3: CASSSGQFYGYTF
DNA: TGTGCCAGCAGCTCCGGACAGTTTTATGGCTACACCTTC

size: few
V: TRBV6-4
D: .
J: TRBJ1-2
CDR3: CASSDQGGGYTF
DNA: TGTGCCAGCAGTGACCAGGGCGGTGGCTACACCTTC

size: .
V: TRBV7-6
D: .
J: TRBJ1-5
CDR3: CASWRRPGNQPQHF
DNA: TGTGCTAGCTGGCGGCGTCCGGGCAATCAGCCCCAGCATTTT

size: many
V: TRBV9
D: .
J: TRBJ1-1
CDR3: CASSDTQGTGRRNTEAFF
DNA: TGTGCCAGCAGCGATACGCAGGGGACGGGGAGACGGAACACTGAAGCTTTCTTT

size: .
V: TRBV2
D: .
J: TRBJ1-3
CDR3: CASSSGDTGNTIYF
DNA: TGTGCCAGCAGTTCCGGGGACACTGGAAACACCATATATTTT

size: .
V: TRBV7-9
D: .
J: TRBJ2-7
CDR3: CASSPHQGSEDEQYF
DNA: TGTGCCAGCAGCCCGCACCAGGGCTCCGAAGATGAGCAGTACTTC

size: many
V: TRBV7-9
D: TRBD1
J: TRBJ2-7
CDR3: CASSGGTGGAYEQYF
DNA: TGTGCCAGCAGCGGTGGGACAGGGGGCGCCTACGAGCAGTACTTC

size: .
V: TRBV7-3
D: .
J: TRBJ1-2
CDR3: CASSPGTRREGYTF
DNA: TGTGCCAGCAGCCCAGGGACACGGCGGGAAGGCTACACCTTC

size: many
V: TRBV20-1
D: TRBD1
J: TRBJ1-2
CDR3: CSVADGTGKGYGYTF
DNA: TGCAGTGTCGCTGATGGGACAGGGAAAGGCTATGGCTACACCTTC

size: .
V: TRBV4-1
D: .
J: TRBJ2-2
CDR3: CASSQVSTGGELFF
DNA: TGCGCCAGCAGCCAAGTTTCCACAGGCGGGGAGCTGTTTTTT

size: many
V: TRBV7-8
D: .
J: TRBJ1-5
CDR3: CASSLARVGQPQHF
DNA: TGTGCCAGCAGCTTAGCCAGAGTCGGTCAGCCCCAGCATTTT

size: .
V: TRBV29-1
D: .
J: TRBJ1-1
CDR3: CSVGQVSTEAFF
DNA: TGCAGCGTTGGACAGGTCAGCACTGAAGCTTTCTTT

size: .
V: TRBV2
D: .
J: TRBJ1-5
CDR3: CASSAWQGINQPQHF
DNA: TGTGCCAGCAGTGCTTGGCAGGGGATAAATCAGCCCCAGCATTTT

size: .
V: TRBV28
D: .
J: TRBJ2-7
CDR3: CASSRGTWEQYF
DNA: TGTGCCAGCAGCCGGGGGACCTGGGAGCAGTACTTC

size: .
V: TRBV2
D: .
J: TRBJ2-5
CDR3: CASSDFAGQETQYF
DNA: TGTGCCAGCAGTGATTTCGCGGGACAAGAGACCCAGTACTTC

size: many
V: TRBV7-8
D: .
J: TRBJ1-5
CDR3: CASSLTPRGDQPQHF
DNA: TGTGCCAGCAGCTTAACCCCCCGGGGAGATCAGCCCCAGCATTTT

size: many
V: TRBV7-6
D: TRBD2
J: TRBJ2-7
CDR3: CASSLESSGYEQYF
DNA: TGTGCCAGCAGCTTAGAGTCTAGCGGCTACGAGCAGTACTTC

size: .
V: TRBV20-1
D: TRBD1
J: TRBJ2-7
CDR3: CSATHDRDSYEQYF
DNA: TGCAGTGCTACCCACGACAGGGATAGCTACGAGCAGTACTTC

size: .
V: TRBV7-7
D: .
J: TRBJ2-5
CDR3: CASSSTAGTLTETQYF
DNA: TGTGCCAGCAGCTCAACAGCCGGGACCCTGACGGAGACCCAGTACTTC

size: many
V: TRBV7-6
D: .
J: TRBJ1-4
CDR3: CASSLVGGDEKLFF
DNA: TGTGCCAGCAGCTTGGTTGGCGGAGATGAAAAACTGTTTTTT

size: many
V: TRBV10-3
D: .
J: TRBJ2-7
CDR3: CATSAAGIYEQYF
DNA: TGTGCCACCAGTGCGGCGGGGATCTACGAGCAGTACTTC

size: few
V: TRBV5-1
D: .
J: TRBJ2-2
CDR3: CASSRDFTGELFF
DNA: TGCGCCAGCAGCAGGGACTTCACCGGGGAGCTGTTTTTT

size: many
V: TRBV2
D: TRBD1
J: TRBJ1-2
CDR3: CASSEGQGADYGYTF
DNA: TGTGCCAGCAGTGAAGGGCAGGGGGCAGACTATGGCTACACCTTC

size: many
V: TRBV29-1
D: TRBD1
J: TRBJ1-2
CDR3: CSVEGLLRQDRGIYGYTF
DNA: TGCAGCGTTGAAGGTCTACTCCGACAGGACAGGGGAATCTATGGCTACACCTTC

size: many
V: TRBV11-2
D: .
J: TRBJ2-7
CDR3: CASSSSEQYF
DNA: TGTGCCAGCAGCTCTAGCGAGCAGTACTTC

size: .
V: TRBV9
D: .
J: TRBJ1-1
CDR3: CASSQDGGHTEAFF
DNA: TGTGCCAGCAGCCAGGACGGGGGTCACACTGAAGCTTTCTTT

size: few
V: TRBV29-1
D: TRBD2
J: TRBJ2-5
CDR3: CSVEIGAGETQYF
DNA: TGCAGCGTTGAGATAGGAGCGGGGGAGACCCAGTACTTC

size: many
V: TRBV12-3/TRBV12-4
D: .
J: TRBJ1-6
CDR3: CASSFDRPNSPLHF
DNA: TGTGCCAGCAGTTTTGACCGTCCCAATTCACCCCTCCACTTT

size: once
V: TRBV10-3
D: .
J: TRBJ2-5
CDR3: CAIPGEETQYF
DNA: TGTGCCATCCCGGGGGAGGAGACCCAGTACTTC

size: .
V: TRBV6-5
D: TRBD1
J: TRBJ2-6
CDR3: CASRQTGANVLTF
DNA: TGTGCCAGCAGGCAGACAGGGGCCAACGTCCTGACCTTC